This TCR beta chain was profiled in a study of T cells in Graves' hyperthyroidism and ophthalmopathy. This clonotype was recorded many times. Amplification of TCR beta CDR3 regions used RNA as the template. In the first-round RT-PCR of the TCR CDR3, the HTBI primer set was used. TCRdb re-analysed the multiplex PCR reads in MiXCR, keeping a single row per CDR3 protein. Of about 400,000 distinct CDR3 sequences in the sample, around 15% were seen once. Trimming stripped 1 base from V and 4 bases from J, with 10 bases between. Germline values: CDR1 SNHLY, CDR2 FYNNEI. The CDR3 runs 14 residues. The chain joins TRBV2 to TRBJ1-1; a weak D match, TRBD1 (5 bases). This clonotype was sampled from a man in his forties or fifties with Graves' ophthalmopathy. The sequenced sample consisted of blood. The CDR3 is CASSEEGGGTEAFF. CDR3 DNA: TGTGCCAGCAGTGAAGAGGGCGGGGGCACTGAAGCTTTCTTT.